This is a list of T cell receptor beta chains from one sample in a study of identifying expanded T cells in peripheral blood. Measured with immunoSEQ multiplex PCR; TCRdb has only the in-frame clones, and not every one. The data hold approximately 85,000 clones, with more than 70% observed a single time. The sequenced sample consisted of blood. These receptors all come from a person aged 18 to 70 in good health. Both conserved end residues are part of each CDR3. Each record gives: V gene, D gene, CDR3 length, clone size, J gene, CDR3 DNA, CDR3 protein. A D gene is named only where the DNA matches it firmly. Clone size is stated in some rows and not others, as once, few, many or a class when expanded.

TRBV5-8,NA,14,NA,TRBJ1-1,TGTGCCAGCAGCTTACAGGGCGGAGTAACTGAAGCTTTCTTT,CASSLQGGVTEAFF
TRBV25-1,TRBD2,15,NA,TRBJ2-1,TGTGCCAGCAGTCTTAGCGGGGGGCCCTGGGTTGAGCAGTTCTTC,CASSLSGGPWVEQFF
TRBV6-1,NA,15,NA,TRBJ1-3,TGTGCCAGCAGCGCGACATGGGGCTCTGGAAACACCATATATTTT,CASSATWGSGNTIYF
TRBV4-3,NA,13,NA,TRBJ1-6,TGCGCCAGCAGCCAAGAACGCGGTTCACCCCTCCACTTT,CASSQERGSPLHF
TRBV21-1,NA,15,once,TRBJ2-5,TGTGCCAGCAGCAAAGGGCGGGCCGAAGGGGAGACCCAGTACTTC,CASSKGRAEGETQYF
TRBV6-4,NA,17,NA,TRBJ2-6,TGTGCCAGCAGTGTAGGGGACGGAGCCTCTGGGGCCAACGTCCTGACTTTC,CASSVGDGASGANVLTF
TRBV2,NA,15,once,TRBJ2-5,TGTGCCAGCAGTCGAAAAGCGAGGGTGGGTGAGACCCAGTACTTC,CASSRKARVGETQYF
TRBV21-1,NA,15,NA,TRBJ2-5,TGTGCCAGCAGCAAAGGGAAGGGTTGGAGAGAGACCCAGTACTTC,CASSKGKGWRETQYF
TRBV6-5,TRBD1,14,NA,TRBJ1-2,TGTGCCAGCACAGACCGGGACAGGGTATATGGCTACACCTTC,CASTDRDRVYGYTF
TRBV6-5,TRBD2,15,NA,TRBJ2-7,TGTGCCAGCAGTCTAGGGTCCGGGGGGTTCTACGAGCAGTACTTC,CASSLGSGGFYEQYF
TRBV5-6,TRBD1,16,NA,TRBJ1-4,TGTGCCAGCAGTCCTTGGAGGAGACAGGGGGGTGAAAAACTGTTTTTT,CASSPWRRQGGEKLFF
TRBV12-5,NA,12,few,TRBJ1-2,TGTGCTAGCGCTAGGGAATATCCGAGCTACACCTTC,CASAREYPSYTF
TRBV2,NA,13,many,TRBJ1-5,TGTGCCAGCAGTGTGAATAGCAATCAGCCCCAGCATTTT,CASSVNSNQPQHF
TRBV7-9,NA,13,NA,TRBJ1-2,TGTGCCAGCAGCTTCCAGGGTCAAGATGGCTACACCTTC,CASSFQGQDGYTF
TRBV6-5,TRBD2,14,NA,TRBJ2-3,TGTGCCAGCAGTCCCGGACTAGCGGGGGGTACGCAGTATTTT,CASSPGLAGGTQYF
TRBV5-6,TRBD2,15,NA,TRBJ2-7,TGTGCCAGCAGCATGGAATCACTAGCGGCGAACGAGCAGTACTTC,CASSMESLAANEQYF
TRBV6-1,NA,13,NA,TRBJ2-7,TGTGCCACCTTTAACAGGGCATTACACGAGCAGTACTTC,CATFNRALHEQYF
TRBV7-2,TRBD1,14,NA,TRBJ2-7,TGTGCCAGCAGCTCCACCGGGACAGGGTACGAGCAGTACTTC,CASSSTGTGYEQYF
TRBV19,TRBD1,15,few,TRBJ1-5,TGTGCCAGTAGGTGGGGGACAGGGGAGGATCAGCCCCAGCATTTT,CASRWGTGEDQPQHF
TRBV18,TRBD1,17,once,TRBJ2-2,TGTGCCAGCTCACCACTTGGGACAGGGGTGAACACCGGGGAGCTGTTTTTT,CASSPLGTGVNTGELFF
TRBV7-8,NA,13,NA,TRBJ1-5,TGTGCCAGCAGCTTAGGGGCCCTCCAGCCCCAGCATTTT,CASSLGALQPQHF
TRBV7-9,TRBD1,17,NA,TRBJ2-7,TGTGCCAGCAGCTTAGGTGCCGCCGGGACAGTTCCCTACGAGCAGTACTTC,CASSLGAAGTVPYEQYF
TRBV28,NA,15,NA,TRBJ1-2,TGTGCCAGCAAAGCTGGCGGGGCCAGTGGCTATGGCTACACCTTC,CASKAGGASGYGYTF
TRBV10-2,TRBD2,15,NA,TRBJ2-3,TGCGCCAGCAGTATAGCGGGGTCTAGCACAGATACGCAGTATTTT,CASSIAGSSTDTQYF
TRBV18,NA,14,NA,TRBJ2-7,TGTGCCAGCTCACCCCTACAGGGTAACTACGAGCAGTACTTC,CASSPLQGNYEQYF
TRBV7-2,NA,16,NA,TRBJ2-7,TGTGCCAGCAGTAGTGTCCCCTTCGTTCAGACTCGCGAGCAGTACTTC,CASSSVPFVQTREQYF
TRBV6-4,TRBD2,16,many,TRBJ2-3,TGTGCCAGCAGTGACTCGTCTAGCGGGGGGTCAGATACGCAGTATTTT,CASSDSSSGGSDTQYF
TRBV2,NA,15,once,TRBJ1-5,TGTGCCAGCGCCCCCAGCGGGGCTTTGGGTCAGCCCCAGCATTTT,CASAPSGALGQPQHF
TRBV6-6,NA,14,NA,TRBJ2-7,TGTGCCAGCAGTTACGGGTGGGGGGTAACCGAGCAGTACTTC,CASSYGWGVTEQYF
TRBV4-1,NA,11,NA,TRBJ1-2,TGCGCCAGCAGCCTAGGGGGAGGTTACACCTTC,CASSLGGGYTF
TRBV2,TRBD1,15,once,TRBJ1-3,TGTGCCAGCAGTCGGCAGGGGGACCCATTAAACACCATATATTTT,CASSRQGDPLNTIYF
TRBV19,NA,15,NA,TRBJ1-3,TGTGCCAGTAGTCTAACTAGCAGCTCTGGAAACACCATATATTTT,CASSLTSSSGNTIYF
TRBV30,NA,12,NA,TRBJ2-1,TGTGCCTGGAGTCGCTTGGGGCAAGAGCAGTTCTTC,CAWSRLGQEQFF
TRBV7-9,TRBD1,13,NA,TRBJ2-7,TGTGCCAGCAGCTTCCCAGGGGGCTACGAGCAGTACTTC,CASSFPGGYEQYF
TRBV27,TRBD1,15,NA,TRBJ1-5,TGTGCCAGCAGACTGGACAGGGACATCAATCAGCCCCAGCATTTT,CASRLDRDINQPQHF
TRBV13,NA,13,NA,TRBJ1-1,TGTGCCAGCAGCTTAATCATGAACACTGAAGCTTTCTTT,CASSLIMNTEAFF
TRBV27,NA,15,NA,TRBJ1-2,TGTGCCAGCAGTTTATGGAGGGGAGGGGGCTATGGCTACACCTTC,CASSLWRGGGYGYTF
TRBV9,NA,18,NA,TRBJ2-1,TGTGCCAGCAGCGTAGGGTTTAGGAGGGGGCGGTACTACAATGAGCAGTTCTTC,CASSVGFRRGRYYNEQFF
TRBV5-1,TRBD2,13,NA,TRBJ2-3,TGCGCCAGCATCCTGGAGGGAGGGGATACGCAGTATTTT,CASILEGGDTQYF
TRBV5-1,NA,17,NA,TRBJ2-1,TGCGCCAGCAGCTTCGTTCTTCGGATCAGCTCCTACAATGAGCAGTTCTTC,CASSFVLRISSYNEQFF
TRBV10-1,NA,14,NA,TRBJ2-5,TGCGCCAGCAGTGAATCGGGGGTGATGGAGACCCAGTACTTC,CASSESGVMETQYF
TRBV5-1,NA,16,few,TRBJ2-6,TGCGCCAGCAGCTTGGGAGGGGACCCTGGGGCCAACGTCCTGACTTTC,CASSLGGDPGANVLTF
TRBV20-1,NA,11,NA,TRBJ1-2,TGCAGTGCTAGAGATGGCTATGGCTACACCTTC,CSARDGYGYTF
TRBV7-2,TRBD1,14,once,TRBJ1-2,TGTGCCAGCAGCTTAGGGGACAGGGGGGGTGGCTACACCTTC,CASSLGDRGGGYTF
TRBV4-1,NA,17,NA,TRBJ2-3,TGCGCCAGCAGCCAAGATCCTCAGGGGCGCTATGGTAATACGCAGTATTTT,CASSQDPQGRYGNTQYF
TRBV7-2,NA,16,NA,TRBJ1-3,TGTGCCAGCAGCCCTGGGGGAGGGCCGCACGGAAACACCATATATTTT,CASSPGGGPHGNTIYF
TRBV28,NA,14,NA,TRBJ2-7,TGTGCCAGCAGGGGGCGAGTGAGCTCCTACGAGCAGTACTTC,CASRGRVSSYEQYF
TRBV7-9,NA,14,NA,TRBJ2-1,TGTGCCAGCAGCTTCCGTCGGGGAAAGGATGAGCAGTTCTTC,CASSFRRGKDEQFF
TRBV15,NA,13,NA,TRBJ1-2,TGTGCCACCAGCAGCCTCTCGGGTTGGGGCTACACCTTC,CATSSLSGWGYTF
TRBV7-8,NA,16,NA,TRBJ1-5,TGTGCCAGCAGCTCACGAGTGCAGCTAATTCCCAAGCCCCAGCATTTT,CASSSRVQLIPKPQHF
TRBV5-6,TRBD2,14,NA,TRBJ2-1,TGTGCCAGCAGCTTCACTAGCGGGGAGAATGAGCAGTTCTTC,CASSFTSGENEQFF
TRBV6-1,NA,13,once,TRBJ1-5,TGTGCCACCCAAGCAGGGTTGAATCAGCCCCAGCATTTT,CATQAGLNQPQHF
TRBV29-1,NA,11,NA,TRBJ1-2,TGCAGCGTTGAAGATAGAACAGGCTACACCTTC,CSVEDRTGYTF
TRBV30,NA,13,once,TRBJ2-5,TGTGCCTGGAGTGCGGGTGCGCAAGAGACCCAGTACTTC,CAWSAGAQETQYF
TRBV5-6,NA,16,NA,TRBJ1-4,TGTGCCAGCAGCCCTAGTCGGAGCCTGGCTAATGAAAAACTGTTTTTT,CASSPSRSLANEKLFF
TRBV23-1,TRBD1,18,NA,TRBJ1-2,TGCGCCAGCAGTCAATCGGAATCAGGGACAGGGAGAAACTATGGCTACACCTTC,CASSQSESGTGRNYGYTF
TRBV15,NA,17,NA,TRBJ1-5,TGTGCCACCAGCAGAGGTGGGGGGGCTCCGAGGAATCAGCCCCAGCATTTT,CATSRGGGAPRNQPQHF
TRBV4-3,TRBD1,15,NA,TRBJ1-2,TGCGCCAGCAGCCTAACCGGACAGGGGAACTATGGCTACACCTTC,CASSLTGQGNYGYTF
TRBV9,NA,15,NA,TRBJ2-3,TGTGCCAGCAGCCCTGGTGCGGCGGGCTACGGGGAGCAGTATTTT,CASSPGAAGYGEQYF